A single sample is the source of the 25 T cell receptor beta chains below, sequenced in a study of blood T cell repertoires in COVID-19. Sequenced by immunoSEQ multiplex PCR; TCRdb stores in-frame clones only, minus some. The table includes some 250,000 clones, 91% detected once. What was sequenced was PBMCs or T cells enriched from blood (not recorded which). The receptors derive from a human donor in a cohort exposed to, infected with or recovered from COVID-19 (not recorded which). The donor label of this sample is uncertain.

CDR3 DNA: TGTGCCATCATGGACACCGACGAGGACACTGAAGCTTTCTTT. Amino acid sequence: CAIMDTDEDTEAFF. V and J are TRBV10-3 and TRBJ1-1, with D possibly being TRBD1 (5 bases). This CDR3 is built from 14 residues. CDR1 is ENHRY and CDR2 is SYGVKD in the germline V gene. With 7 bases removed from V and 3 bases from J, the gap between germline ends came to 15 bases.

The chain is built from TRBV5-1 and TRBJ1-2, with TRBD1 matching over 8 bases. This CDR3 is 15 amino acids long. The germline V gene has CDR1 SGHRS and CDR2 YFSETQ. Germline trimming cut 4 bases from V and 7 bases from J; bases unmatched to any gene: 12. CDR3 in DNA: TGCGCCAGCAGCGTAGGACAGGGATCCAAGGGTGGCTACACCTTC. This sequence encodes CASSVGQGSKGGYTF.

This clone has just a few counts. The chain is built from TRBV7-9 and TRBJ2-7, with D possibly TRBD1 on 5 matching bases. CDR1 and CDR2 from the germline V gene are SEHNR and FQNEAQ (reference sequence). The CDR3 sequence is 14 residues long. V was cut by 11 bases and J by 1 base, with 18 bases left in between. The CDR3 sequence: CASTSPRGSYEQYF. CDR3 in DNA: TGTGCCTCTACATCCCCAAGGGGTTCCTACGAGCAGTACTTC. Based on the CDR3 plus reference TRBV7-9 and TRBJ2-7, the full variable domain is DTGVSQNPRHKITKRGQNVTFRCDPISEHNRLYWYRQTLGQGPEFLTYFQNEAQLEKSRLLSDRFSAERPKGSFSTLEIQRTEQGDSAMYLCASTSPRGSYEQYFGPGTRLTVT.

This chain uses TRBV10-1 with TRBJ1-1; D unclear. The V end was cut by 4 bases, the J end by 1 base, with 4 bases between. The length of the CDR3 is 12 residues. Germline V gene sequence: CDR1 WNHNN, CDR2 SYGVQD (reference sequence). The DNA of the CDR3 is TGCGCCAGCAGTGGACAGAACACTGAAGCTTTCTTT. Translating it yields CASSGQNTEAFF.

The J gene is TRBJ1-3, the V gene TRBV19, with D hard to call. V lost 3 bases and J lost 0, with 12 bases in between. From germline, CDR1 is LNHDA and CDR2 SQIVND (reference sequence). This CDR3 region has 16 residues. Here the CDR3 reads CASSMLPSYSGNTIYF. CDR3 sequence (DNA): TGTGCCAGTAGTATGCTGCCCTCCTACTCTGGAAACACCATATATTTT.

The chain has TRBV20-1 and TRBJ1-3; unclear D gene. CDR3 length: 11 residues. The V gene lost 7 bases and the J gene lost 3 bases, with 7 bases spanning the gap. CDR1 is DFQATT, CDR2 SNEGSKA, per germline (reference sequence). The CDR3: CSVGRGNTIYF. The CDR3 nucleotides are TGCAGTGTTGGGCGTGGAAACACCATATATTTT.

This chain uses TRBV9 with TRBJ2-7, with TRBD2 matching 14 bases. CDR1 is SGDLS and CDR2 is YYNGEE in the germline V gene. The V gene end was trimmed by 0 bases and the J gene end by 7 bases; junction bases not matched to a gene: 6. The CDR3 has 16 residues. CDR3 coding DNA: TGTGCCAGCAGCGTAGAAGGGACTAGCGGGGGTCGGGAGCAGTACTTC. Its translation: CASSVEGTSGGREQYF.

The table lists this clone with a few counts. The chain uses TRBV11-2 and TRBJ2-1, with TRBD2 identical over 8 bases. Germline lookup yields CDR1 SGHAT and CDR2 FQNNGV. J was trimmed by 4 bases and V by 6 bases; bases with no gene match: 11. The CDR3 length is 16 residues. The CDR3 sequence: CASRPRLAGIYNEQFF. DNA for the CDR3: TGTGCCAGCAGGCCCCGGTTAGCGGGAATTTACAATGAGCAGTTCTTC.

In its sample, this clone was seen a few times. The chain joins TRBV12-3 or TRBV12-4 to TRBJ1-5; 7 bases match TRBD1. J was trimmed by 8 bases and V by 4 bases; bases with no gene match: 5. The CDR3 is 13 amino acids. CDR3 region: CASSSYRGEPQHF. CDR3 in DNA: TGTGCCAGCAGTTCCTACAGGGGTGAGCCCCAGCATTTT.

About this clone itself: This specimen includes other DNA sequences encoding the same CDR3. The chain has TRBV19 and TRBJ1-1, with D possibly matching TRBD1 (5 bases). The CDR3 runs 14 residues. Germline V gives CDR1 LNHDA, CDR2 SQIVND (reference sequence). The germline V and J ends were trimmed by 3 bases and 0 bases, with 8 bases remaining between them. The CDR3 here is CASSIGGLNTEAFF. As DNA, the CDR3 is TGTGCCAGTAGTATCGGGGGGTTGAACACTGAAGCTTTCTTT.

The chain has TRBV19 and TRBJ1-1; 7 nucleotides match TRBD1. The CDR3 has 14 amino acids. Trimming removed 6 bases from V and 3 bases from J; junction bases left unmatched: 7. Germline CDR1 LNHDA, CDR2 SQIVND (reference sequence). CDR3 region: CASRKGTADTEAFF. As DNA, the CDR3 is TGTGCCAGTAGGAAAGGGACAGCGGACACTGAAGCTTTCTTT.

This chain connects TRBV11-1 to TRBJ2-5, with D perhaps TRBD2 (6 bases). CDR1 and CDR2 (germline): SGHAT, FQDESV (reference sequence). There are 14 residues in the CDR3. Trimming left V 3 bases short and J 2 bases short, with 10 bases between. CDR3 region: CASSFGAGQETQYF. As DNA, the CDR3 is TGTGCCAGCAGCTTCGGGGCGGGGCAAGAGACCCAGTACTTC.

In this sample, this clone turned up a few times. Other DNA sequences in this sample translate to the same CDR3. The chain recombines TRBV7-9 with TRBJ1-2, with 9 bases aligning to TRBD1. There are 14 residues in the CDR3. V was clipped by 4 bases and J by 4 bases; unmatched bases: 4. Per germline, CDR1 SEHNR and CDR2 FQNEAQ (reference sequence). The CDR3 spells CASSSGQGTYGYTF. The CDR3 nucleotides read TGTGCCAGCAGCTCTGGACAGGGGACCTATGGCTACACCTTC.

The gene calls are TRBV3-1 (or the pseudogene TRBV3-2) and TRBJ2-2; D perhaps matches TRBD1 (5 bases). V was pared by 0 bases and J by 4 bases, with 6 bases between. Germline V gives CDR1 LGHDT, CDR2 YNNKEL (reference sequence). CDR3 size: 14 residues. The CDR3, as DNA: TGTGCCAGCAGCCAAGACAGGGTCACCGGGGAGCTGTTTTTT. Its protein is CASSQDRVTGELFF.

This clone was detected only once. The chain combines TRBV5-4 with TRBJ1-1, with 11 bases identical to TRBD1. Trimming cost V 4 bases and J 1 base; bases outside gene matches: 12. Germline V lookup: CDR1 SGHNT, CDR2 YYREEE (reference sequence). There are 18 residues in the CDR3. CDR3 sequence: CASSPRTGGPQGNTEAFF. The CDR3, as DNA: TGTGCCAGCAGCCCTAGGACAGGGGGCCCTCAGGGGAACACTGAAGCTTTCTTT.

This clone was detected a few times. The CDR3 protein is CASSRSGPPYEQYF. For the CDR3, the DNA is TGTGCCAGCTCACGATCAGGGCCCCCCTACGAGCAGTACTTC. The chain links TRBV18 to TRBJ2-7; a possible D gene is TRBD1 (5 bases). The CDR3 is made up of 14 amino acids. The V end lost 4 bases, the J end lost 2 bases, and 12 bases lay between the germline ends. Per the germline V gene, CDR1 is KGHSH and CDR2 is LQKENI.

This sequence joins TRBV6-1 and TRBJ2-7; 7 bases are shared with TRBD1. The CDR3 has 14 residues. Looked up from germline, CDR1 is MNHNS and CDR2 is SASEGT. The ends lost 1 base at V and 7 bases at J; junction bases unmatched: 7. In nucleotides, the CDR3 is TGTGCCAGCAGTGAAGGGACAGGTCCTTGGGAGCAGTACTTC. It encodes CASSEGTGPWEQYF.

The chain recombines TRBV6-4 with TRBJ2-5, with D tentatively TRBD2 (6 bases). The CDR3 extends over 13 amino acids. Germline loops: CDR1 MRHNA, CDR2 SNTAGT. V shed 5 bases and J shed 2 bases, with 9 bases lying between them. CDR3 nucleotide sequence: TGTGCCAGCAGTAGGGACTCACAAGAGACCCAGTACTTC. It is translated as CASSRDSQETQYF.

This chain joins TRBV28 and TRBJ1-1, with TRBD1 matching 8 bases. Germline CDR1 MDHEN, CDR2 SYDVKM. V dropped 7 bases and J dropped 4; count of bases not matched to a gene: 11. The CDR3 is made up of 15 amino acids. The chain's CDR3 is CASITQDRVATEAFF. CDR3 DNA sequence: TGTGCCAGCATCACCCAGGACAGGGTAGCCACTGAAGCTTTCTTT.

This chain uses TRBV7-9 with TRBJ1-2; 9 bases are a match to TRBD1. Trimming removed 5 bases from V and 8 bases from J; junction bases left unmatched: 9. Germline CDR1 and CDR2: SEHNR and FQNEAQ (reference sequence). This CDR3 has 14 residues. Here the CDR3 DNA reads TGTGCCAGCAGCCCAGTCACAGGGGGCCACGGCTACACCTTC. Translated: CASSPVTGGHGYTF.

CDR3 loop: CASSIGLLADTYNEQFF. The DNA of the CDR3 is TGTGCCAGTAGTATAGGCCTTCTAGCGGATACCTACAATGAGCAGTTCTTC. This chain connects TRBV19 to TRBJ2-1; TRBD2 aligns across 7 bases. Germline-derived CDR1 and CDR2 are LNHDA and SQIVND (reference sequence). The junction had 8 bases not matched to a gene; V was cut back by 1 base and J by 2 bases. This CDR3 comprises 17 residues.

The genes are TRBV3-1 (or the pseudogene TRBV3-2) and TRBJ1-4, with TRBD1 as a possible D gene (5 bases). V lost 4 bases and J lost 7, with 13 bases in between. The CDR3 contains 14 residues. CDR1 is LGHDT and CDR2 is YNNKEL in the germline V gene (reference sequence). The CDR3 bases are TGTGCCAGCAGCCTCCAGGGTATCGGTGAAAAACTGTTTTTT. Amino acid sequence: CASSLQGIGEKLFF.

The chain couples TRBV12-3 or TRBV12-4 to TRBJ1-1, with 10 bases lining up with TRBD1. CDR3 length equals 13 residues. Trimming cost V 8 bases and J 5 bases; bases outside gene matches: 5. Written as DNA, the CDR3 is TGTGCCAGCGTGTGGACAGGGGGGACTGAAGCTTTCTTT. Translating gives CASVWTGGTEAFF.

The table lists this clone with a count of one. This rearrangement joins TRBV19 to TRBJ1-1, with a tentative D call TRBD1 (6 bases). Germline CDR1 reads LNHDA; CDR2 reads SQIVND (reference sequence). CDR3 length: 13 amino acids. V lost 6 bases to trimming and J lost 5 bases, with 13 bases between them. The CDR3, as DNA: TGTGCCAGTAGCCAAACTAGGGGGACTGAAGCTTTCTTT. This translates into CASSQTRGTEAFF. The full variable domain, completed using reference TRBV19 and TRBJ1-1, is DGGITQSPKYLFRKEGQNVTLSCEQNLNHDAMYWYRQDPGQGLRLIYYSQIVNDFQKGDIAEGYSVSREKKESFPLTVTSAQKNPTAFYLCASSQTRGTEAFFGQGTRLTVV.

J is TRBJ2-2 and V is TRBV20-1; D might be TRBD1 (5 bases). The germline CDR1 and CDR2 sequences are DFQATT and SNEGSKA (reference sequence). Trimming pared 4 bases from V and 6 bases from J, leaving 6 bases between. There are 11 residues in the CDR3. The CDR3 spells CSAIGAGELFF. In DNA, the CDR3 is TGCAGTGCTATAGGGGCCGGGGAGCTGTTTTTT.